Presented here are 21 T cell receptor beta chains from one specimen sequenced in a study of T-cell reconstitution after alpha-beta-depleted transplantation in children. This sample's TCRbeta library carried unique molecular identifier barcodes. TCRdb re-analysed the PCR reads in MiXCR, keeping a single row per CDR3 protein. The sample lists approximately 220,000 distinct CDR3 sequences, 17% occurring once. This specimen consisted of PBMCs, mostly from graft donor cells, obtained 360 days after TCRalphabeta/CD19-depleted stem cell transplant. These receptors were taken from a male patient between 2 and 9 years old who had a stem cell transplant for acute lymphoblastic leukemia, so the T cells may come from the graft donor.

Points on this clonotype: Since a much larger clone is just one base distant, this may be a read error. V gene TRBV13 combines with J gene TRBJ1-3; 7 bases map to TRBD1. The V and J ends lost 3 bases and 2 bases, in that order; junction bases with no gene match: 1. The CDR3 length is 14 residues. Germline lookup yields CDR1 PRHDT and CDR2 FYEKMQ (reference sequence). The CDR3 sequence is CASSLTGTGNTIYF. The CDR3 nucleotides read TGTGCCAGCAGCTTGACAGGGACTGGAAACACCATATATTTT.

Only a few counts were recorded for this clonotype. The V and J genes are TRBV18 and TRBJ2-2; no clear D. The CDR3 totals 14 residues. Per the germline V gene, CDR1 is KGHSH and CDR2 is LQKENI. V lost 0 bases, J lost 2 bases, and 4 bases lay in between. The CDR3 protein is CASSPPSNTGELFF. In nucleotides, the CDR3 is TGTGCCAGCTCACCACCTTCCAACACCGGGGAGCTGTTTTTT.

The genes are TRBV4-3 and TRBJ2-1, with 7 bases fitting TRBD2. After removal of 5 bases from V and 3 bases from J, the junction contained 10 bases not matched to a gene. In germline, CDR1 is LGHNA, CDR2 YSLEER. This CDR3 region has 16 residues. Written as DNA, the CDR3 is TGCGCCAGCAGCAGTCGAACCGGGACTAACTACAATGAGCAGTTCTTC. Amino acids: CASSSRTGTNYNEQFF.

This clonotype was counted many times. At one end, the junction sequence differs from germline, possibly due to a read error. The CDR3 loop reads CASSSGTANTEAFF. The CDR3 nucleotides read TGTGCCAGCAGCTCCGGGACGGCGAACACTGAAGCTTTCTTT. The chain employs TRBV5-1 and TRBJ1-1; maybe TRBD1 (5 bases). Germline V gene data show CDR1 as SGHRS and CDR2 as YFSETQ. The CDR3 loop spans 14 amino acids.

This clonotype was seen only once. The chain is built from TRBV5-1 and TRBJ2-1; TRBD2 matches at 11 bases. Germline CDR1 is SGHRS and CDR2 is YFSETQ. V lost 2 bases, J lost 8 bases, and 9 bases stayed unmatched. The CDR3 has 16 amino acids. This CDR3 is CASSLPLAGGWDEQFF. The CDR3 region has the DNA TGCGCCAGCAGCTTACCCCTAGCGGGGGGTTGGGATGAGCAGTTCTTC.

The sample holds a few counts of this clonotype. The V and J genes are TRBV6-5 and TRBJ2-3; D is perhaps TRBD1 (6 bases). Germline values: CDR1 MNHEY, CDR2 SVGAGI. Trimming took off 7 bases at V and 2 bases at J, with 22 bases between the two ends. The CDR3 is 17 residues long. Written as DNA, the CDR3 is TGTGCCAGCATGTTCTTACTGGGCAGGGGTATCACAGATACGCAGTATTTT. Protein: CASMFLLGRGITDTQYF.

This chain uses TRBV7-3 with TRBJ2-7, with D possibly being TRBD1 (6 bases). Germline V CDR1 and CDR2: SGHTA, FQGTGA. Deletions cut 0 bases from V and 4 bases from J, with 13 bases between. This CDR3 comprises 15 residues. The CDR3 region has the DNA TGTGCCAGCAGCTTAACGGCAGGGGAAAGGTACGAGCAGTACTTC. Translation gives CASSLTAGERYEQYF. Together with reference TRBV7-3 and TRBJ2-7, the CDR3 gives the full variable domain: GAGVSQTPSNKVTEKGKYVELRCDPISGHTALYWYRQSLGQGPEFLIYFQGTGAADDSGLPNDRFFAVRPEGSVSTLKIQRTERGDSAVYLCASSLTAGERYEQYFGPGTRLTVT.

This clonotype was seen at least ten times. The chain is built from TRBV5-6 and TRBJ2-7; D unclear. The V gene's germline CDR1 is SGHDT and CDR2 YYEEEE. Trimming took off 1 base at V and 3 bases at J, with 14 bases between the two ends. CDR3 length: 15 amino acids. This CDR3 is CASSLLHLWVYEQYF. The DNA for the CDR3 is TGTGCCAGCAGCTTGCTCCATCTTTGGGTCTACGAGCAGTACTTC.

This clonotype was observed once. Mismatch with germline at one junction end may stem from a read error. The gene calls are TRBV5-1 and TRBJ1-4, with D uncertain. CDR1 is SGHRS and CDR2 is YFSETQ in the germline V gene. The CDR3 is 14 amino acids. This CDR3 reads CASSLEARNEKLFF. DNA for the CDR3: TGCGCCAGCAGTTTGGAGGCACGGAATGAAAAACTGTTTTTT.

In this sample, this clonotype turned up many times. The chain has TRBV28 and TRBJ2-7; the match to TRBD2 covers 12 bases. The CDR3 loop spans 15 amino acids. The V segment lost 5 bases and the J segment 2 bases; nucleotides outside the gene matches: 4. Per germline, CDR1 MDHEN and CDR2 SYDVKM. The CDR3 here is CASSEGLAGTYEQYF. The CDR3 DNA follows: TGTGCCAGCAGTGAAGGACTAGCGGGGACCTACGAGCAGTACTTC.

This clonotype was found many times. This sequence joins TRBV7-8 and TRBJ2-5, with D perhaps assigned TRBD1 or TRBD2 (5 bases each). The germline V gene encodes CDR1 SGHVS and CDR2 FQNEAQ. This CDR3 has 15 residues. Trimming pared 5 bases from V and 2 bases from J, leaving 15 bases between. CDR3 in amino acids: CASSLTPGTQETQYF. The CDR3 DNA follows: TGTGCCAGCAGCCTTACTCCGGGGACGCAAGAGACCCAGTACTTC.

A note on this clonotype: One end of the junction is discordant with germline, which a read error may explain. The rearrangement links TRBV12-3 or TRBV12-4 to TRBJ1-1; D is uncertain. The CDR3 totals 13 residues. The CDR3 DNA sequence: TGTGCCAGCGGTTTAAGTGGAGGAACTGAAGCTTTCTTT. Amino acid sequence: CASGLSGGTEAFF.

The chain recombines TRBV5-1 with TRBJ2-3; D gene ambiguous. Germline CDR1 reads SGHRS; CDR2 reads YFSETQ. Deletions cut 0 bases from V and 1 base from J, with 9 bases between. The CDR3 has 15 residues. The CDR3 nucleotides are TGCGCCAGCAGCTTGGTGTCAGAGGGCACAGATACGCAGTATTTT. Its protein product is CASSLVSEGTDTQYF.

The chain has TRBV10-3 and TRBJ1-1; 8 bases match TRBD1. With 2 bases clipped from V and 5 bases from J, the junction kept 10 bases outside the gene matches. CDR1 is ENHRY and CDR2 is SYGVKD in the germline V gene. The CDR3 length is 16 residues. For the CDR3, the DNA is TGTGCCATCAGTGAGAGGGGCGACAGGGGATGGACTGAAGCTTTCTTT. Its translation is CAISERGDRGWTEAFF.

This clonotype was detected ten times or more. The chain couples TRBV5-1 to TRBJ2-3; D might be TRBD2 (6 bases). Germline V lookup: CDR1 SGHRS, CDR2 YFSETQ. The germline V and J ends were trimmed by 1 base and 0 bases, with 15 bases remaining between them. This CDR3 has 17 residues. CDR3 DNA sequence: TGCGCCAGCAGCTTGACGCTAGACGGGACTAGCACAGATACGCAGTATTTT. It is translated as CASSLTLDGTSTDTQYF.

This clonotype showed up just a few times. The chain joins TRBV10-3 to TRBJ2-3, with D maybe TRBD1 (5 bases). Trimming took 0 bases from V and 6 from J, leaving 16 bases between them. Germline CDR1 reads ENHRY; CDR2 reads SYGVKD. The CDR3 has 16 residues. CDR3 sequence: CAISESLGLVPDTQYF. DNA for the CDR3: TGTGCCATCAGTGAGTCGTTGGGGCTAGTGCCTGATACGCAGTATTTT.

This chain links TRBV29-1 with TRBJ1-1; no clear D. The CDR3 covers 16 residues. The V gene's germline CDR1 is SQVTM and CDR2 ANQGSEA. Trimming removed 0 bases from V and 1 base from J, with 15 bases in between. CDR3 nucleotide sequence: TGCAGCGTTGAAGATCATGTTGAGGGAAGGAACACTGAAGCTTTCTTT. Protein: CSVEDHVEGRNTEAFF.

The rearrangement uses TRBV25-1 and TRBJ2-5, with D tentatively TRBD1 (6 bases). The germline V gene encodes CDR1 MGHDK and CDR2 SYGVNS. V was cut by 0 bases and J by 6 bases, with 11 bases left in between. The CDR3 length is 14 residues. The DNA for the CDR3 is TGTGCCAGCAGTGAATATAACAGGGAGCAGACCCAGTACTTC. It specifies CASSEYNREQTQYF.

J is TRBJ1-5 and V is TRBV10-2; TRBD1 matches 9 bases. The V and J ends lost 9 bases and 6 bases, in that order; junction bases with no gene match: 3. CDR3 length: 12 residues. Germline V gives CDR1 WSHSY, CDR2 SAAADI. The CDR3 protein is CASGTGFQPQHF. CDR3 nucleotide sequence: TGCGCCAGTGGGACAGGGTTTCAGCCCCAGCATTTT.

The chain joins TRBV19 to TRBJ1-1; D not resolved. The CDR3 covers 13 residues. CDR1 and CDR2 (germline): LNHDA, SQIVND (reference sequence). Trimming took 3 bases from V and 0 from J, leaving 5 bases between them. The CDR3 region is CASSITVNTEAFF. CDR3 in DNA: TGTGCCAGTAGTATCACAGTGAACACTGAAGCTTTCTTT.

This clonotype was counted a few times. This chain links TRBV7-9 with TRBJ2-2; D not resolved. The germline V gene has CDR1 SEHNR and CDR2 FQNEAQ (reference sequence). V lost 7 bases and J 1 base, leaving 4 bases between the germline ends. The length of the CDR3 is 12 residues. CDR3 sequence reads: CASNMNTGELFF. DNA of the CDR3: TGTGCCAGCAATATGAACACCGGGGAGCTGTTTTTT.